Below are 23 T cell receptor beta chains sequenced from a single sample in a study of regulatory T cells in long-lasting Graves disease. The TCR beta library used iRepertoire HTBI primers with Arm-PCR amplification of CDR3. TCRdb independently ran MiXCR on the multiplex PCR reads; one entry per CDR3 protein. The sample lists about 620,000 distinct CDR3 sequences, roughly 15% seen once, with approximately 18% in the top ten. The time point was: newly diagnosed GD, antithyroid drugs for less than 3 months. PBMCs were the source of the RNA used for TCR sequencing. These data were also filed under a second study, of T cells in Graves' hyperthyroidism and ophthalmopathy.

The sample consisted of peripheral blood mononuclear cells (PBMCs), taken at new diagnosis, from a patient treated with antithyroid drugs. These receptors originate from a woman aged 30 to 39 with Graves disease.

This sequence joins TRBV5-4 and TRBJ2-7; D is perhaps TRBD1 (5 bases). Germline V gives CDR1 SGHNT, CDR2 YYREEE (reference sequence). This CDR3 comprises 14 residues. V lost 4 bases and J 5 bases, leaving 16 bases between the germline ends. CDR3 sequence reads: CASSTRTSFHEQYF. CDR3 nucleotides: TGTGCCAGCAGCACCAGGACATCCTTCCACGAGCAGTACTTC.

The chain has TRBV6-1 and TRBJ2-7; 8 bases line up with TRBD1. This CDR3 has 14 amino acids. Germline V gene sequence: CDR1 MNHNS, CDR2 SASEGT. Unmatched junction bases numbered 10, after V lost 5 bases and J lost 7 bases. The CDR3 protein is CASSIETGVREQYF. CDR3 sequence (DNA): TGTGCCAGCAGTATAGAGACAGGGGTTCGAGAGCAGTACTTC.

In its sample, this clonotype was seen a few times. J is TRBJ1-5 and V is TRBV18; D might be TRBD1 (6 bases). The CDR3 runs to 15 residues. V was shortened by 6 bases and J by 6 bases, with 18 bases between the two germline ends. From germline, CDR1 is KGHSH and CDR2 LQKENI. The CDR3 DNA reads as TGTGCCAGCTCGGCCACAGGGAGCGAACGTCAGCCCCAGCATTTT. It is translated as CASSATGSERQPQHF. The full variable domain, its missing parts supplied by reference TRBV18 and TRBJ1-5, is NAGVMQNPRHLVRRRGQEARLRCSPMKGHSHVYWYRQLPEEGLKFMVYLQKENIIDESGMPKERFSAEFPKEGPSILRIQQVVRGDSAAYFCASSATGSERQPQHFGDGTRLSIL.

This clonotype was recorded at least ten times. The junction shows a germline mismatch at one end, possibly a read error. The chain has TRBV7-2 and TRBJ2-7, with a weak D call TRBD2 (6 bases). Germline CDR1 is SGHTA and CDR2 is FQGNSA. This CDR3 spans 15 amino acids. The CDR3 sequence: CASSLGGTRGYEQYF. The CDR3 DNA sequence: TGTGCCAGCAGTTTAGGAGGGACTCGCGGGTACGAGCAGTACTTC.

The V call is TRBV5-1, the J call TRBJ2-7, with a weak D call TRBD1 (6 bases). The CDR3 length is 14 residues. Trimming left V 3 bases short and J 5 bases short, with 15 bases between. Germline CDR1 reads SGHRS; CDR2 reads YFSETQ. CDR3 loop: CASSSNRVTHEQYF. As DNA, the CDR3 is TGCGCCAGCAGCTCGAACAGGGTTACCCACGAGCAGTACTTC.

There are many counts of this clonotype. The J gene is TRBJ1-5, the V gene TRBV28, with a possible D match to TRBD1 (6 bases). V was shortened by 6 bases and J by 6 bases, with 15 bases between the two germline ends. Germline V gives CDR1 MDHEN, CDR2 SYDVKM. The CDR3 sequence is 14 residues long. Here the CDR3 reads CASSPRGEGQPQHF. The CDR3 DNA follows: TGTGCCAGCAGCCCCAGGGGAGAAGGTCAGCCCCAGCATTTT.

This clonotype was observed many times. This chain connects TRBV20-1 to TRBJ2-7, with TRBD1 matching 8 bases. The CDR3 is 14 residues long. The trim removed 4 bases at V and 5 bases at J, leaving 10 bases unmatched. Germline CDR1 DFQATT, CDR2 SNEGSKA (reference sequence). In DNA, the CDR3 is TGCAGTGCTACACCACAGGGGGATGGGCACGAGCAGTACTTC. Its translation is CSATPQGDGHEQYF.

The table lists this clonotype with many counts. The V call is TRBV19, the J call TRBJ1-2; 10 bases match TRBD1. Germline V gene lookup returns CDR1 LNHDA and CDR2 SQIVND (reference sequence). The CDR3 loop spans 14 amino acids. Germline trimming cut 9 bases from V and 4 bases from J; bases unmatched to any gene: 8. CDR3 in DNA: TGTGCCAGCAGACAGGGGGCTCTTGGCTATGGCTACACCTTC. It specifies CASRQGALGYGYTF.

The J gene is TRBJ2-7, the V gene TRBV13, with D uncertain. The germline V and J ends were trimmed by 0 bases and 0 bases, with 6 bases remaining between them. Germline V gene sequence: CDR1 PRHDT, CDR2 FYEKMQ (reference sequence). The CDR3 runs to 14 residues. Written as DNA, the CDR3 is TGTGCCAGCAGCTTAGGGTCCTACTCCTACGAGCAGTACTTC. Translated: CASSLGSYSYEQYF.

V gene TRBV7-8 combines with J gene TRBJ2-7, with D maybe TRBD1 (6 bases). The V gene lost 5 bases and the J gene lost 3 bases, with 14 bases spanning the gap. Germline V gene sequence: CDR1 SGHVS, CDR2 FQNEAQ. The CDR3 runs 14 residues. CDR3 in DNA: TGTGCCAGCAGCCCCTCCGGGACATTCTACGAGCAGTACTTC. It encodes CASSPSGTFYEQYF.

This clonotype was seen many times. V usage is TRBV2 and J usage is TRBJ2-1; either TRBD1 or TRBD2 may fit D (5 bases each). The germline V and J ends were trimmed by 5 bases and 6 bases, with 17 bases remaining between them. In germline, CDR1 is SNHLY, CDR2 FYNNEI. The CDR3 sequence is 15 residues long. This CDR3 reads CASSRDQGAFNEQFF. Written as DNA, the CDR3 is TGTGCCAGCAGTCGGGACCAAGGGGCATTCAATGAGCAGTTCTTC.

This chain joins TRBV20-1 and TRBJ2-2; 7 bases map to TRBD1. With V trimmed by 8 bases and J by 6 bases, 6 bases remained unmatched. Germline V gene lookup returns CDR1 DFQATT and CDR2 SNEGSKA (reference sequence). This CDR3 comprises 12 residues. CDR3 sequence reads: CSPYRGAGELFF. CDR3 DNA sequence: TGCAGTCCATACAGGGGAGCCGGGGAGCTGTTTTTT.

This rearrangement joins TRBV28 to TRBJ2-7; either TRBD1 or TRBD2 may supply D (5 bases each). Germline CDR1 and CDR2: MDHEN and SYDVKM. With 7 bases removed from V and 2 bases from J, the gap between germline ends came to 15 bases. The length of the CDR3 is 14 residues. CDR3 sequence reads: CASTYPGPPYEQYF. The CDR3 nucleotides read TGTGCCAGCACCTACCCGGGGCCTCCCTACGAGCAGTACTTC.

The chain links TRBV19 to TRBJ1-5, with a possible D match to TRBD1 (6 bases). V dropped 10 bases and J dropped 9 bases, with 16 bases sitting between them. The germline CDR1 and CDR2 sequences are LNHDA and SQIVND (reference sequence). The CDR3 totals 12 residues. The CDR3 region has the DNA TGTGCCATCCAAAAGGGGGTTGGGCCCCAGCATTTT. Amino acid sequence: CAIQKGVGPQHF.

This clonotype appeared many times. One junction end does not reproduce the germline sequence, and a read error may be involved. The chain has TRBV19 and TRBJ1-5; 9 nucleotides agree with TRBD1. CDR1 is LNHDA and CDR2 is SQIVND in the germline V gene (reference sequence). The CDR3 covers 16 residues. For the CDR3, the DNA is TGTGCCAGTAGTTCGGATGGGACAGGGCGGAATCGGCCCCAGCATTTT. Its protein is CASSSDGTGRNRPQHF.

This clonotype was detected many times. The V call is TRBV12-3 or TRBV12-4, the J call TRBJ2-1; maybe TRBD1 (5 bases). V lost 2 bases and J 8 bases, leaving 19 bases between the germline ends. CDR3 length: 16 residues. CDR3 amino acids: CASSLMLVQGVDEQFF. As DNA, the CDR3 is TGTGCCAGCAGTTTAATGCTGGTTCAGGGTGTGGATGAGCAGTTCTTC.

In its sample, this clonotype was seen many times. The V and J genes are TRBV11-2 and TRBJ2-2; 11 bases are shared with TRBD2. The CDR3 spans 18 residues. V lost 2 bases, J lost 1 base, and 6 bases stayed unmatched. CDR1 is SGHAT and CDR2 is FQNNGV in the germline V gene. The CDR3 spells CASSLSPGTSGNTGELFF. CDR3 in DNA: TGTGCCAGCAGCTTATCTCCGGGGACTAGCGGGAACACCGGGGAGCTGTTTTTT.

This clonotype has a count of ten or more. The chain recombines TRBV6-1 with TRBJ2-7; TRBD2 matches at 16 bases. The CDR3 spans 16 residues. V gave up 6 bases and J gave up 1 base; unmatched junction bases: 3. Germline-derived CDR1 and CDR2 are MNHNS and SASEGT. The CDR3 here is CASRGTSGRGSYEQYF. The CDR3 DNA reads as TGTGCCAGCAGGGGGACTAGCGGGAGGGGATCCTACGAGCAGTACTTC.

This clonotype appeared a few times. This sequence joins TRBV2 and TRBJ2-5, with D perhaps TRBD1 or TRBD2 (5 bases each). Germline CDR1 SNHLY, CDR2 FYNNEI. V gave up 4 bases and J gave up 1 base, with 13 bases separating them. The CDR3 spans 15 residues. CDR3 sequence reads: CASSAESGSQETQYF. The CDR3 DNA reads TGTGCCAGCAGTGCTGAATCAGGGAGCCAAGAGACCCAGTACTTC.

This clonotype was detected only a few times. The chain recombines TRBV19 with TRBJ2-1, with 7 bases fitting TRBD1. After removal of 10 bases from V and 12 bases from J, the junction contained 9 bases not matched to a gene. Germline-derived CDR1 and CDR2 are LNHDA and SQIVND (reference sequence). The CDR3 sequence is 11 residues long. The CDR3 sequence: CATRQGFGQFF. The CDR3 nucleotides are TGTGCCACTAGACAGGGTTTCGGGCAGTTCTTC.

This clonotype was counted at least ten times. The chain joins TRBV5-1 to TRBJ2-7; TRBD1 aligns across 8 bases. In germline, CDR1 is SGHRS, CDR2 YFSETQ. With V trimmed by 2 bases and J by 6 bases, 10 bases remained unmatched. This CDR3 is 15 amino acids long. This chain's CDR3 is CASSFMPSDRGEQYF. For the CDR3, the DNA is TGCGCCAGCAGCTTCATGCCGAGCGACAGGGGCGAGCAGTACTTC. The full variable domain, in which reference TRBV5-1 and TRBJ2-7 provide the parts outside the CDR3, is KAGVTQTPRYLIKTRGQQVTLSCSPISGHRSVSWYQQTPGQGLQFLFEYFSETQRNKGNFPGRFSGRQFSNSRSEMNVSTLELGDSALYLCASSFMPSDRGEQYFGPGTRLTVT.

There are a few counts of this clonotype. CDR3 in DNA: TGTGCCAGCAGCTTAGATCGAATTTTCCGCGAGCAGTACTTC. As protein: CASSLDRIFREQYF. The V call is TRBV11-2, the J call TRBJ2-7; D unclear. Per germline, CDR1 SGHAT and CDR2 FQNNGV. V was cut by 0 bases and J by 6 bases, with 12 bases left in between. The CDR3 loop spans 14 amino acids.

To note about this clonotype: A much larger clone differs by one base, so this may be a read error. V usage is TRBV5-5 and J usage is TRBJ1-6; 9 nucleotides align to TRBD1. Germline assignment: CDR1 SGHKS and CDR2 YYEKEE (reference sequence). Trimming took 0 bases from V and 10 from J; bases not matched to a gene: 2. The CDR3 totals 14 residues. DNA for the CDR3: TGTGCCAGCAGCTTGGGGACAGGGGAGTCACCCCTCCACTTT. Amino acid sequence: CASSLGTGESPLHF.